This TCR beta chain emerged from a study of human T cells and chemical hapten exposure. One entry per CDR3 protein, called by TCRdb with MiXCR from the RACE reads. The sample carries around 380,000 distinct CDR3 sequences, more than 4.5% recorded once. Time point reported: patch test 1, 2 weeks after DPC sensitization. Treatment reported: therapeutic diphenylcyclopropenone sensitization with weekly scalp DPC. This clonotype was seen ten or more times. At one of its ends the junction is not consistent with the germline gene, which may arise from a read error. CDR1 is SGHRS and CDR2 is YFSETQ in the germline V gene. This CDR3 contains 14 residues.

This sample comprised whole blood, obtained in connection with sensitization to the hapten diphenylcyclopropenone (DPC). The clonotype originates from a woman between 45 and 65 years old with alopecia areata. Some clones in this sample may be carry-over from other donors' samples. The chain links TRBV5-1 to TRBJ1-4, with D maybe TRBD1 (5 bases). CDR3 sequence: CASSLGRINEKLFF. CDR3 DNA: TGTGCCAGCAGCCTGGGACGGATTAATGAAAAACTGTTTTTT.